This record covers a single TCR beta chain. This record comes from a study of blood T cell repertoires in COVID-19. Overall study: Acute and convalescent COVID-19 specimens originated in the United States, Italy and Spain. PBMCs, B-cell-depleted T cells, or T cells were the source of the cDNA or gDNA that made up the material.

Recovered status in Cohort 3 required two negative PCRs, clearance, or symptom resolution. Per the original data handling: Reference gene primer amplification gave estimated nucleated cell counts. Repertoires were generated with immunoSEQ multiplex PCR, while TCRdb's copy carries only in-frame clones and drops some. V and J calls and clone size come straight from that table; D and trimming were deduced from the DNA. The repertoire holds approximately 260,000 clones, with about 89% as singletons. V dropped 1 base and J dropped 0 bases, with 7 bases sitting between them. CDR1 is LNHDA, CDR2 SQIVND, per germline (reference sequence). The CDR3 runs 15 residues.

This receptor was identified in a woman aged 18-30 years who had recovered from COVID-19. Sequenced sample: PBMCs or T cells enriched from blood (not recorded which). The gene calls are TRBV19 and TRBJ2-1; D unclear. CDR3 region: CASSIAAGSYNEQFF. The CDR3 coding sequence is TGTGCCAGTAGTATAGCAGCAGGCTCCTACAATGAGCAGTTCTTC.